This T cell receptor beta chain was obtained from a study of blood T cell repertoires in COVID-19. Study summary: The United States, Italy and Spain supplied acute and convalescent COVID-19 samples. T cells, B-cell-depleted T cells, or PBMCs provided the cDNA or gDNA that served as material.

In the authors' methods: Reference gene primer amplification yielded estimated nucleated cell counts. Profiled with immunoSEQ multiplex PCR; TCRdb holds only in-frame clones, not every one. That table furnishes V, J and clone size, whereas the DNA furnished D and trimming. Seen here are about 230,000 clones, about 85% observed once, and the top ten hold roughly 12%. Sequenced: peripheral blood. The receptor was isolated from a woman younger than 35 who had recovered from COVID-19.

The CDR3 here is CAWSVFTGTGTQPQHF. Here the CDR3 DNA reads TGTGCCTGGAGTGTATTTACCGGGACAGGGACCCAGCCCCAGCATTTT. The chain carries TRBV30 and TRBJ1-5, with 9 bases fitting TRBD1. Germline assignment: CDR1 GTSNPN and CDR2 SVGIG (reference sequence). J was trimmed by 7 bases and V by 0 bases; bases with no gene match: 10. The CDR3 runs to 16 residues.